Below, 8 T cell receptor beta chains from the same sample are listed, as sequenced in a study of cytomegalovirus exposure and HLA in healthy donors. Primers for the PCR totalled 60 Vbeta and 13 Jbeta. Profiling relied on immunoSEQ multiplex PCR, and the TCRdb table lists in-frame clones only, not all of them. The repertoire holds nearly 200,000 clones, with over 70% as singletons. The sequenced sample consisted of PBMCs. The source of these receptors is a man aged 25-45 years in good health and CMV-seronegative.

The chain employs TRBV28 and TRBJ1-2; 7 nucleotides align to TRBD1. Germline values: CDR1 MDHEN, CDR2 SYDVKM. The V gene end was trimmed by 5 bases and the J gene end by 2 bases; junction bases not matched to a gene: 8. This CDR3 is built from 15 residues. CDR3 loop: CASSTPRTGNYGYTF. In nucleotides, the CDR3 is TGTGCCAGCAGTACCCCTCGGACAGGAAACTATGGCTACACCTTC.

The chain recombines TRBV9 with TRBJ2-3, with D possibly being TRBD1 (6 bases). The V and J ends lost 3 bases and 6 bases respectively, with 17 bases between them. The CDR3 spans 15 residues. Germline CDR1 reads SGDLS; CDR2 reads YYNGEE. The CDR3 bases are TGTGCCAGCAGCGCACGTTATCATGGGGGCGATACGCAGTATTTT. It codes for CASSARYHGGDTQYF.

In this sample, this clone turned up once. The gene calls are TRBV4-2 and TRBJ2-5, with 7 bases fitting TRBD2. This CDR3 region has 15 residues. The germline CDR1 and CDR2 sequences are LGHNA and YNFKEQ. The V and J ends lost 3 bases and 2 bases, in that order; junction bases with no gene match: 6. The CDR3 region has the DNA TGTGCCAGCAGCCAGCCCGGGGGGTCTCAAGAGACCCAGTACTTC. Its translation: CASSQPGGSQETQYF.

The rearrangement uses TRBV29-1 and TRBJ1-2; D gene uncertain. The CDR3 runs 14 residues. Germline CDR1 reads SQVTM; CDR2 reads ANQGSEA. V was trimmed by 3 bases and J by 0 bases, leaving 11 bases between them. CDR3 residues: CSVDYRGTNYGYTF. The CDR3 DNA sequence: TGCAGCGTTGATTATCGGGGAACTAACTATGGCTACACCTTC. Together with reference TRBV29-1 and TRBJ1-2, the CDR3 gives the full variable domain: SAVISQKPSRDICQRGTSLTIQCQVDSQVTMMFWYRQQPGQSLTLIATANQGSEATYESGFVIDKFPISRPNLTFSTLTVSNMSPEDSSIYLCSVDYRGTNYGYTFGSGTRLTVV.

V is TRBV7-8 and J is TRBJ2-2, with 7 nucleotides matching TRBD2. The ends lost 0 bases at V and 1 base at J; junction bases unmatched: 2. CDR1 is SGHVS, CDR2 FQNEAQ, per germline. The CDR3 loop spans 16 amino acids. CDR3 sequence reads: CASSLAASGNTGELFF. The CDR3, as DNA: TGTGCCAGCAGCTTAGCGGCTAGCGGGAACACCGGGGAGCTGTTTTTT. The full variable domain, with the rest looked up from reference TRBV7-8 and TRBJ2-2, is GAGVSQSPRYKVAKRGQDVALRCDPISGHVSLFWYQQALGQGPEFLTYFQNEAQLDKSGLPSDRFFAERPEGSVSTLKIQRTQQEDSAVYLCASSLAASGNTGELFFGEGSRLTVL.

The V gene is TRBV5-6, the J gene TRBJ2-7; D call uncertain. The CDR3 length is 13 residues. Germline V gives CDR1 SGHDT, CDR2 YYEEEE. V dropped 4 bases and J dropped 2 bases, with 10 bases sitting between them. The CDR3 protein is CASSPIRAYEQYF. As DNA, the CDR3 is TGTGCCAGCAGCCCAATTCGGGCCTACGAGCAGTACTTC.

V is TRBV4-1 and J is TRBJ1-5, with a possible D match to TRBD1 (6 bases). The V end was cut by 4 bases, the J end by 0 bases, with 16 bases between. The CDR3 extends over 17 amino acids. Germline V gene data show CDR1 as MGHRA and CDR2 as YSYEKL. This CDR3 reads CASSPDPGRGSNQPQHF. Written as DNA, the CDR3 is TGCGCCAGCAGCCCCGATCCCGGCAGGGGTAGCAATCAGCCCCAGCATTTT.

This chain links TRBV10-1 with TRBJ2-5, with 8 bases that match TRBD1. The CDR3 is made up of 15 amino acids. V dropped 3 bases and J dropped 5; count of bases not matched to a gene: 8. The germline V gene has CDR1 WNHNN and CDR2 SYGVQD (reference sequence). Here the CDR3 reads CASSDRAGGHETQYF. CDR3 nucleotide sequence: TGCGCCAGCAGTGATAGGGCAGGGGGCCACGAGACCCAGTACTTC.